Included here is one T cell receptor beta chain sequence, with context. Its target is not known. The CDR3 extends over 14 amino acids. The germline gives CDR1 SGHDT, CDR2 YYEEEE. This entry comes from a study of T cells expressing NK-cell markers. For the study at large: CD3+CD56+NKG2C+, CD3+CD56+NKG2C- and CD3+CD56-NKG2C+ T cells, once sorted, supplied the TCR beta repertoires. Just one sequenced donor of eight was HCMV-seronegative, while seven were seropositive. The study's findings and limits: A few donors likewise had their CD3+CD56-NKG2C+ fraction led by these clonotypes.

Reanalyzing the 5' RACE reads, TCRdb keeps one entry per CDR3 protein, without DNA. There are 500,000 to 700,000 distinct CDR3 sequences in the sample, with less than 4.5% held by the top ten. The chain recombines TRBV5-6 with TRBJ2-1; TCRdb gives TRBD2 as the D gene, but with no DNA this cannot be confirmed. The TCR sequence derives from a man younger than 30 in good health. The source material was blood T cells: a sorted CD56 or NKG2C T cell subset, CD4+ or CD8+ T cells, or bulk PBMC T cells (not recorded which). CDR3 loop: CAWGAGLAVNEQFF.